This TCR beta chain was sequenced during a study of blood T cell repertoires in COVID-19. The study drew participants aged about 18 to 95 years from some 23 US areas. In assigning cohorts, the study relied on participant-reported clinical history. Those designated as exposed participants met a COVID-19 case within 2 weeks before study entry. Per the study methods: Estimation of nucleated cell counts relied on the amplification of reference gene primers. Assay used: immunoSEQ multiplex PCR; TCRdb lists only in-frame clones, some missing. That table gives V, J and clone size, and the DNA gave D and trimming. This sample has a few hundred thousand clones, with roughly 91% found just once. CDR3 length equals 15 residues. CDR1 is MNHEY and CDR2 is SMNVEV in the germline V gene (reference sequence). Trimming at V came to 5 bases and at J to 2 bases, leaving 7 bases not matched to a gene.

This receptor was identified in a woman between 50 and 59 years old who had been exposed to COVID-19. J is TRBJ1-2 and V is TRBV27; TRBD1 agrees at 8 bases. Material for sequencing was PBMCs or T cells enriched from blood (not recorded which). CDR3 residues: CASSRTGLRNYGYTF. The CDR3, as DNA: TGTGCCAGCAGTCGGACAGGGCTTAGGAACTATGGCTACACCTTC.